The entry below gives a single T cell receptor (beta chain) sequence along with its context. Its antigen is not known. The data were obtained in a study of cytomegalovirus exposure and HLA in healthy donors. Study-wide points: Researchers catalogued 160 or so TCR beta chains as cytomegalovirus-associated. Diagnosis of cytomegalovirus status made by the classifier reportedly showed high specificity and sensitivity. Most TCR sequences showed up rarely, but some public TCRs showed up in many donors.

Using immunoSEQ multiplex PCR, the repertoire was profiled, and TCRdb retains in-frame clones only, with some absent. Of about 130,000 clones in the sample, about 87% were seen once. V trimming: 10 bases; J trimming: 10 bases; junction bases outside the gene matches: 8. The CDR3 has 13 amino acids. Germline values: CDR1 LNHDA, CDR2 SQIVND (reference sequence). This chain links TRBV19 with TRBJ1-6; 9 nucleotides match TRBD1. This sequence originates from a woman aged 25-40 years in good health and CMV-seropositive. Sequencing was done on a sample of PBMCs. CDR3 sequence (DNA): TGTGCCACCAACCGGGACAGGGCCTCACCCCTCCACTTT. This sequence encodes CATNRDRASPLHF.